This entry concerns a single T cell receptor (beta chain). The antigen is undetermined. Time point here: new active TB diagnosis, blood taken before or within 7 days of starting treatment. Profiling relied on immunoSEQ multiplex PCR, and the TCRdb table lists in-frame clones only, not all of them. Among 47,000 or so clones listed, about 95% were seen once. This entry is derived from a study of T cells in tuberculosis. General observations from the study: Samples were chosen by availability of cryopreserved specimens. Smaller alpha distances in active tuberculosis partly reflected shorter CDR3-alpha lengths. Active tuberculosis alpha repertoires lay closer to GMM-specific TCRs than controls'.

This CDR3 region has 15 residues. CDR1 SGHNT and CDR2 YYREEE come from the germline V gene (reference sequence). V shed 2 bases, J shed 6 bases, and the junction held 7 bases outside the gene matches. The chain employs TRBV5-4 and TRBJ2-7; TRBD2 matches 11 bases. Sample: PBMCs, taken at tuberculosis diagnosis. This receptor was obtained from an adult with tuberculosis. As DNA, the CDR3 is TGTGCCAGCAGCTTAGGGCTAGCGGGAGGATCCGAGCAGTACTTC. Translation: CASSLGLAGGSEQYF.